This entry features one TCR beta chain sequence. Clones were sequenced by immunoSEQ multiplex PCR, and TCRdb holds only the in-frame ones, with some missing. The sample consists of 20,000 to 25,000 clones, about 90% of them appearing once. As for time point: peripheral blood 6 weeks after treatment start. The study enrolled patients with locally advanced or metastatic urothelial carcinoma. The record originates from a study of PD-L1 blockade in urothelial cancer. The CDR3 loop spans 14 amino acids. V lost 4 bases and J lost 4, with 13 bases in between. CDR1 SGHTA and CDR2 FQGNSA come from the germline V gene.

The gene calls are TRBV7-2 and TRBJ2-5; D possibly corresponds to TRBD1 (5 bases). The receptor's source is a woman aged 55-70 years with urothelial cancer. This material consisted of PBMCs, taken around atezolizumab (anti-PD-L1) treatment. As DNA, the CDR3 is TGTGCCAGCAGCTCTGACAGTTGGCGAGAGACCCAGTACTTC. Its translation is CASSSDSWRETQYF.